A single sample is the source of the 23 T cell receptor beta chains below, sequenced in a study of human T cells and chemical hapten exposure. Specified time point: healthy volunteer bleed at 2 weeks. RNA extraction used unfractionated whole blood as the source of total RNA. TCRdb itself ran the RACE reads through MiXCR, one entry per CDR3 protein. The sample has about 46,000 distinct CDR3 sequences, around 4.1% seen once; the top ten hold about 1.5%. Sequencing input: whole blood. Receptors were obtained from a female donor in good health. Some clones in this sample may be carry-over from other donors' samples.

This clonotype occurred many times. Here the CDR3 reads CSARTGGKYTEAFF. The CDR3 nucleotides read TGCAGTGCTCGTACAGGGGGCAAGTACACTGAAGCTTTCTTT. This chain joins TRBV20-1 and TRBJ1-1, with 9 nucleotides matching TRBD1. This CDR3 spans 14 amino acids. J lost 3 bases, V lost 5 bases, and 7 bases had no gene match. CDR1 is DFQATT and CDR2 is SNEGSKA in the germline V gene (reference sequence).

This clonotype was seen many times. The chain has TRBV9 and TRBJ1-6; D gene uncertain. There are 12 residues in the CDR3. Germline V lookup: CDR1 SGDLS, CDR2 YYNGEE. V was cut by 3 bases and J by 7 bases, with 5 bases left in between. CDR3 bases: TGTGCCAGCAGCGCCCAAAATTCACCCCTCCACTTT. Protein: CASSAQNSPLHF.

This clonotype came up many times. V is TRBV20-1 and J is TRBJ1-3; D not certain. Trimming removed 0 bases from V and 4 bases from J, with 10 bases in between. Per the germline V gene, CDR1 is DFQATT and CDR2 is SNEGSKA (reference sequence). The CDR3 is made up of 14 amino acids. Here the CDR3 DNA reads TGCAGTGCTAGAGATGAGCGGGCCGGAAACACCATATATTTT. This translates into CSARDERAGNTIYF.

This clonotype was picked up many times. The gene calls are TRBV7-2 and TRBJ1-5; maybe TRBD1 (6 bases). V was pared by 5 bases and J by 3 bases, with 11 bases between. The CDR3 sequence is 14 residues long. Germline lookup yields CDR1 SGHTA and CDR2 FQGNSA. The CDR3 DNA is TGTGCCAGCAGCCTGACAGGCGCCAATCAGCCCCAGCATTTT. It encodes CASSLTGANQPQHF.

This clonotype was counted ten times or more. The gene calls are TRBV10-3 and TRBJ2-3; tentatively, D is TRBD2 (6 bases). The CDR3 is made up of 17 amino acids. CDR1 is ENHRY and CDR2 is SYGVKD in the germline V gene. Between the trimmed V and J ends, which lost 1 base and 1 base, there was a span of 15 bases. For the CDR3, the DNA is TGTGCCATCAGTGAGTATAACTCGGAGCGGGGCACAGATACGCAGTATTTT. Translated: CAISEYNSERGTDTQYF.

This clonotype was seen at least ten times. This chain connects TRBV2 to TRBJ2-7; 10 positions agree with TRBD1. CDR3 length: 17 residues. CDR1 and CDR2 from the germline V gene are SNHLY and FYNNEI. J was trimmed by 1 base and V by 4 bases; bases with no gene match: 10. The CDR3, as DNA: TGTGCCAGCAGTGCGCTAGCCCGGACAGGGGGTTCCTACGAGCAGTACTTC. Amino acid sequence: CASSALARTGGSYEQYF.

This CDR3 is CASSISGRVNQPQHF. CDR3 bases: TGTGCCAGTAGTATATCTGGCAGGGTTAATCAGCCCCAGCATTTT. V is TRBV19 and J is TRBJ1-5; TRBD1 might be the D (5 bases). The CDR3 runs to 15 residues. From germline, CDR1 is LNHDA and CDR2 SQIVND (reference sequence). V gave up 2 bases and J gave up 4 bases, with 12 bases separating them.

There are a few counts of this clonotype. The gene calls are TRBV18 and TRBJ1-5, with D unclear. CDR1 and CDR2 from the germline V gene are KGHSH and LQKENI. CDR3 length: 17 residues. The V end was cut by 4 bases, the J end by 4 bases, with 20 bases between. CDR3 region: CASSRQATVGLNQPQHF. Here the CDR3 DNA reads TGTGCCAGCTCACGGCAGGCAACGGTCGGTTTAAATCAGCCCCAGCATTTT. The full variable domain, with the rest looked up from reference TRBV18 and TRBJ1-5, is NAGVMQNPRHLVRRRGQEARLRCSPMKGHSHVYWYRQLPEEGLKFMVYLQKENIIDESGMPKERFSAEFPKEGPSILRIQQVVRGDSAAYFCASSRQATVGLNQPQHFGDGTRLSIL.

This clonotype was seen at least ten times. The chain carries TRBV10-3 and TRBJ2-2; D is undetermined. This CDR3 spans 11 amino acids. Germline values: CDR1 ENHRY, CDR2 SYGVKD. V was pared by 7 bases and J by 3 bases, with 3 bases between. This CDR3 reads CAIKDTGELFF. The DNA of the CDR3 is TGTGCCATCAAGGACACCGGGGAGCTGTTTTTT.

In this sample, this clonotype turned up a few times. The chain joins TRBV2 to TRBJ1-6; tentatively, D is TRBD1 (5 bases). Trimming removed 7 bases at V and 10 bases at J, with 17 bases between. CDR3 size: 14 residues. CDR1 is SNHLY, CDR2 FYNNEI, per germline. The DNA of the CDR3 is TGTGCCAGCATTCCCCGGGCAGGGAGGTCACCCCTCCACTTT. Its protein is CASIPRAGRSPLHF.

This clonotype came up many times. CDR3: CSANHFRGKQYF. Here the CDR3 DNA reads TGCAGTGCCAACCATTTCAGGGGAAAGCAGTACTTC. The gene calls are TRBV20-1 and TRBJ2-7, with D perhaps TRBD1 (6 bases). Germline V gives CDR1 DFQATT, CDR2 SNEGSKA (reference sequence). The length of the CDR3 is 12 residues. Trimming removed 6 bases at V and 8 bases at J, with 17 bases between.

The table lists this clonotype with many counts. The chain uses TRBV7-9 and TRBJ1-1; 7 nucleotides agree with TRBD1. The CDR3 runs to 18 residues. V lost 3 bases, J lost 0 bases, and 13 bases stayed unmatched. Germline values: CDR1 SEHNR, CDR2 FQNEAQ (reference sequence). The CDR3, as DNA: TGTGCCAGCAGCTTCCCCATGACAGGGCCGGCAATGAACACTGAAGCTTTCTTT. This gives the protein CASSFPMTGPAMNTEAFF.

In DNA form, the CDR3 reads TGTGCCAGCAGCTTGGCCAATGGACAGAGAGTGGCAGATACGCAGTATTTT. Protein product: CASSLANGQRVADTQYF. The chain links TRBV5-8 to TRBJ2-3; the D gene is possibly TRBD1 (6 bases). The germline gives CDR1 SGHTS, CDR2 YDEGEE. Trimming stripped 0 bases from V and 4 bases from J, with 18 bases between. The CDR3 length is 17 residues.

The rearrangement links TRBV29-1 to TRBJ2-2, with TRBD2 matching over 7 bases. The CDR3 is made up of 13 amino acids. With V trimmed by 7 bases and J by 1 base, 3 bases remained unmatched. Per germline, CDR1 SQVTM and CDR2 ANQGSEA. Here the CDR3 reads CSAGEGNTGELFF. Written as DNA, the CDR3 is TGCAGCGCTGGGGAGGGGAACACCGGGGAGCTGTTTTTT.

This clonotype was seen repeatedly, ten times or more. This chain uses TRBV20-1 with TRBJ2-1, with D possibly matching TRBD1 (5 bases). V dropped 2 bases and J dropped 0 bases, with 14 bases sitting between them. CDR1 is DFQATT, CDR2 SNEGSKA, per germline (reference sequence). The CDR3 length is 16 residues. The CDR3 sequence is CSARQGLVNSYNEQFF. In nucleotides, the CDR3 is TGCAGTGCTAGACAGGGTTTAGTAAACTCCTACAATGAGCAGTTCTTC.

This clonotype was counted at least ten times. V gene TRBV7-9 combines with J gene TRBJ2-7; TRBD2 agrees at 9 bases. The germline CDR1 and CDR2 sequences are SEHNR and FQNEAQ (reference sequence). The CDR3 runs to 15 residues. J was trimmed by 7 bases and V by 3 bases; bases with no gene match: 10. CDR3 in DNA: TGTGCCAGCAGCTTGTCAGCGGGGGGTGGTACTGAGCAGTACTTC. Protein sequence: CASSLSAGGGTEQYF.

This clonotype was detected ten times or more. This sequence joins TRBV7-8 and TRBJ2-1, with 8 bases that match TRBD2. The CDR3 length is 18 residues. Looked up from germline, CDR1 is SGHVS and CDR2 is FQNEAQ. Losses at the gene ends were 2 bases for V and 5 bases for J; bases not matched to a gene: 14. The CDR3 region has the DNA TGTGCCAGCAGCTTATTATCCGGGACCGGGGGGGCGGACAATGAGCAGTTCTTC. This encodes CASSLLSGTGGADNEQFF. The whole variable domain, remainder taken from reference TRBV7-8 and TRBJ2-1, is GAGVSQSPRYKVAKRGQDVALRCDPISGHVSLFWYQQALGQGPEFLTYFQNEAQLDKSGLPSDRFFAERPEGSVSTLKIQRTQQEDSAVYLCASSLLSGTGGADNEQFFGPGTRLTVL.

This clonotype qualifies as medium-sized. The V gene is TRBV2, the J gene TRBJ1-6; TRBD1 agrees at 8 bases. CDR3 length equals 16 residues. Looked up from germline, CDR1 is SNHLY and CDR2 is FYNNEI. Losses at the gene ends were 6 bases for V and 7 bases for J; bases not matched to a gene: 11. The CDR3 protein is CASSGQGLSGNSPLHF. The CDR3 region has the DNA TGTGCCAGCAGCGGACAGGGCCTAAGTGGGAATTCACCCCTCCACTTT.

The genes are TRBV7-6 and TRBJ2-7; D assignment may be TRBD1 or TRBD2 (5 bases each). The CDR3 totals 15 residues. V gave up 5 bases and J gave up 0 bases, with 14 bases separating them. Looked up from germline, CDR1 is SGHVS and CDR2 is FNYEAQ. The CDR3 DNA is TGTGCCAGCAGCCCTACCGGGGACGGCTCCTACGAGCAGTACTTC. Translation gives CASSPTGDGSYEQYF.

This clonotype came up a few times. The rearrangement uses TRBV6-2 or TRBV6-3 and TRBJ2-3; a weak D match, TRBD2 (6 bases). This CDR3 has 16 residues. V was cut by 7 bases and J by 0 bases, with 17 bases left in between. Per germline, CDR1 MNHEY and CDR2 SVGEGT. CDR3 sequence reads: CASKRAGPISTDTQYF. CDR3 DNA: TGTGCCAGCAAGCGGGCAGGCCCGATTAGCACAGATACGCAGTATTTT.

This clonotype came up many times. The rearrangement uses TRBV20-1 and TRBJ1-2, with 10 bases fitting TRBD1. Per germline, CDR1 DFQATT and CDR2 SNEGSKA (reference sequence). Trimming removed 8 bases from V and 4 bases from J; junction bases left unmatched: 13. CDR3 length equals 15 residues. CDR3 coding DNA: TGCAGTTCCCGACAGGGGGCTATGACGAGCTATGGCTACACCTTC. This translates into CSSRQGAMTSYGYTF.

This clonotype was observed many times. The chain employs TRBV20-1 and TRBJ2-7, with D perhaps matching TRBD2 (6 bases). CDR3 length: 14 residues. V lost 0 bases and J lost 6, with 15 bases in between. CDR1 is DFQATT and CDR2 is SNEGSKA in the germline V gene (reference sequence). The CDR3 spells CSARDRGRSGEQYF. CDR3 bases: TGCAGTGCTAGAGATCGAGGGAGGAGTGGCGAGCAGTACTTC.

The chain links TRBV2 to TRBJ1-4; the D is unclear. CDR1 is SNHLY and CDR2 is FYNNEI in the germline V gene. V was pared by 4 bases and J by 3 bases, with 9 bases between. This CDR3 region has 14 residues. Here the CDR3 reads CASSGTWPNEKLFF. The CDR3 nucleotides read TGTGCCAGCAGTGGGACTTGGCCTAATGAAAAACTGTTTTTT.